This TCR beta chain was recovered during a study of chemoradiotherapy in HPV16-positive cancers. TCRdb's copy holds only in-frame clones and misses some; the assay was immunoSEQ multiplex PCR. Here the sample spans some 9,900 clones, approximately 80% being singletons. Germline CDR1 and CDR2: KGHSH and LQKENI. The CDR3 length is 15 residues. Trimming removed 5 bases at V and 0 bases at J, with 11 bases between. In its sample, this clone was seen a few times. The chain combines TRBV18 with TRBJ2-1; D is perhaps TRBD1 (7 bases). Sample: tumor tissue, taken from a patient who underwent chemoradiotherapy. The source of this sequence is a human donor with HPV-associated anogenital cancer. CDR3 bases: TGTGCCAGCTCAGCGGGACAGTCCTCCTACAATGAGCAGTTCTTC. Its translation is CASSAGQSSYNEQFF.